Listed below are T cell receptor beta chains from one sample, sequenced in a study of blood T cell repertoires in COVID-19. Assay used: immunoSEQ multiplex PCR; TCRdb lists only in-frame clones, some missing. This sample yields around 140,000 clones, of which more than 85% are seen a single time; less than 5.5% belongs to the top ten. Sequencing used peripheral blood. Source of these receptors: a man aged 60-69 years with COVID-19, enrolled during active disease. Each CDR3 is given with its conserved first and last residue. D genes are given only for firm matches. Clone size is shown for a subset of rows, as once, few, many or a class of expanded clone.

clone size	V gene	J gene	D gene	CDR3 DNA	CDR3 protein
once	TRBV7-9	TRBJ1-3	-	TGTGCCAGCAGCTTATTGTCGGACACCATATATTTT	CASSLLSDTIYF
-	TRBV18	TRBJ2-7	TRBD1	TGTGCCAGCTTAGGGCAGGGGGACTACGAGCAGTACTTC	CASLGQGDYEQYF
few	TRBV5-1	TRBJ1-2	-	TGCGCCAGCAAACCAGAACCTAACTATGGCTACACCTTC	CASKPEPNYGYTF
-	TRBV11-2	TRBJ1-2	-	TGTGCCAGCAGCTCGCCTTTTGTCGGTTATGGCTACACCTTC	CASSSPFVGYGYTF
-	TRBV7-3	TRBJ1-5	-	TGTGCCAGCAGCAAACACCAGGGATATAGCAATCAGCCCCAGCATTTT	CASSKHQGYSNQPQHF
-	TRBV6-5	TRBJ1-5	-	TGTGCCAGCGCAAGAGGCGGTAAGCAGCCCCAGCATTTT	CASARGGKQPQHF
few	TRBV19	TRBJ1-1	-	TGTGCCAGTAGTCCCCCCAGGTTATTTGTTGAAGCTTTCTTT	CASSPPRLFVEAFF
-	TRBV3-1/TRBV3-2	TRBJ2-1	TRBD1	TGTGCCAGCAGCCAAGATAGGACAGGGGTAGGCAATGAGCAGTTCTTC	CASSQDRTGVGNEQFF
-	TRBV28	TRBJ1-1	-	TGTGCCAGCAGTTTAGAGGGCACTGAAGCTTTCTTT	CASSLEGTEAFF
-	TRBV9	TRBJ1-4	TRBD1	TGTGCCAGCAGCCCAACGACAGGGATGGGGGAAAAACTGTTTTTT	CASSPTTGMGEKLFF
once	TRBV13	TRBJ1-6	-	TGTGCCAGCAGCCCACAGGCGCCTAATTCACCCCTCCACTTT	CASSPQAPNSPLHF
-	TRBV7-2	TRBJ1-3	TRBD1	TGTGCCAGCAGCCCGACAGGGGGCACCGGAAACACCATATATTTT	CASSPTGGTGNTIYF
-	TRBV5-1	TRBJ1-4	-	TGCGCCAGCAGCTGGGGTAAGGGGGACGATGAACTCGCAACTAATGAAAAACTGTTTTTT	CASSWGKGDDELATNEKLFF
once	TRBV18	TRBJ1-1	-	TGTGCCAGCTCACTAAGGACTTCTGCAAACACTGAAGCTTTCTTT	CASSLRTSANTEAFF
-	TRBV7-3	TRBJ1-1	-	TGTGCCAGCAGCTTGTCGCACAGCCCCCTGGGCACTGAAGCTTTCTTT	CASSLSHSPLGTEAFF
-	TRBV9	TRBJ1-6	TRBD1	TGTGCCAGCGGGACAGGGGGGCTTAATTCACCCCTCCACTTT	CASGTGGLNSPLHF
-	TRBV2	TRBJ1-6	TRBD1	TGTGCCAGCAGTAAGGGGGCCTATTCACCCCTCCACTTT	CASSKGAYSPLHF
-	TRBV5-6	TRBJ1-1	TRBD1	TGTGCCAGCAGCTTGGTAGGGACAGGGAACACTGAAGCTTTCTTT	CASSLVGTGNTEAFF
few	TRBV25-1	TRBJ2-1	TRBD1	TGTGCCAGCAGTGAACCGGGCCGGGGACAGCTCAATGAGCAGTTCTTC	CASSEPGRGQLNEQFF
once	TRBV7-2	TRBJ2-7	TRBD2	TGTGCCAGCAGCTTAGGTCCTAGCGGGGGCTACGAGCAGTACTTC	CASSLGPSGGYEQYF
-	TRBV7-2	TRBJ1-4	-	TGTGCCAGCAGCTTAGCAGGGGCAACTTCGGGAAAACTGTTTTTT	CASSLAGATSGKLFF
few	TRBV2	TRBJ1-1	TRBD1	TGTGCCAGGAACAGGGGAATTAGGACTGAAGCTTTCTTT	CARNRGIRTEAFF